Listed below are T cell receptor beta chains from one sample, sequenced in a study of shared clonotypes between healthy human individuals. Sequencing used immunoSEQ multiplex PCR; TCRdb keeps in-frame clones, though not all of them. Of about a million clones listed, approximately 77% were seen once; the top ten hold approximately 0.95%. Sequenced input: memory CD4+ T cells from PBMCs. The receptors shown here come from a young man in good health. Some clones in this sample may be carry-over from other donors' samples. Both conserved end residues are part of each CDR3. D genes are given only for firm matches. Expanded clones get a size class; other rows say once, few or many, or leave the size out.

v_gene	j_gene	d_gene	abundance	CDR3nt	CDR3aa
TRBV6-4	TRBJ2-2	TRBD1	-	TGTGCCAGCAGCGCTGACGACAGGGGGAACACCGGGGAGCTGTTTTTT	CASSADDRGNTGELFF
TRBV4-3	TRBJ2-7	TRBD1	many	TGCGCCAGCAGCCACATTTCCGGGACAGGGTACTACGAGCAGTACTTC	CASSHISGTGYYEQYF
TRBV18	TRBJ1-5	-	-	TGTGCCAGCTCACCCTCTCAGCCCCAGCATTTT	CASSPSQPQHF
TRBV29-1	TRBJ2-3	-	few	TGCAGCGTTGAGGCTCGGGCCTACACAGATACGCAGTATTTT	CSVEARAYTDTQYF
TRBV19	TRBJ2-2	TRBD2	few	TGTGCCAGTACCCTGTCTGTGACTAGCGGGAGCCCCGGGGAGCTGTTTTTT	CASTLSVTSGSPGELFF
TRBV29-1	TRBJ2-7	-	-	TGCAGCGTTGAAGCCGGCTCCTACGAGCAGTACTTC	CSVEAGSYEQYF
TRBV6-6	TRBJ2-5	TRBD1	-	TGTGCCAGCAGTTACTCAGCCGGGACAGAAGAGACCCAGTACTTC	CASSYSAGTEETQYF
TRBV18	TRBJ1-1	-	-	TGTGCCAGCTCGTTGGTATTACAGGCCCCTGAAGCTTTCTTT	CASSLVLQAPEAFF
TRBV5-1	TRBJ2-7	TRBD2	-	TGCGCCAGCAGCGGCGGGACTAGCGGGAGTAGCGGCTACGAGCAGTACTTC	CASSGGTSGSSGYEQYF
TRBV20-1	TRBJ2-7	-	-	TGCAGTGGACTGGAAGTCTCTGAGCAGTACTTC	CSGLEVSEQYF